This T cell receptor (beta chain) emerged from a study of PD-L1 blockade in urothelial cancer. Across the whole study: Patients had received 0 to 3 prior chemotherapy regimens. The study recovered a median of around 130,000 T cells per blood sample.

Sequenced by immunoSEQ multiplex PCR; TCRdb stores in-frame clones only, minus some. Of more than 50,000 clones in the sample, about four fifths were seen once. Concerning this clone: An end of the junction does not agree with germline; a read error may underlie this.

Time point reported: pretreatment peripheral blood. Each patient contributed between 1 and 8 total time points of blood mononuclear cells, pretreatment and during treatment. Sequencing was performed on PBMCs, taken around atezolizumab (anti-PD-L1) treatment. The source is a man aged 65 to 85 with urothelial cancer.

The CDR3 is CASSLSPGDEQYF. The CDR3 coding sequence is TGTGCTAGCAGCTTAAGCCCGGGGGACGAGCAGTACTTC. The chain carries TRBV7-7 and TRBJ2-7; D perhaps matches TRBD2 (6 bases). The CDR3 has 13 residues. The V gene's germline CDR1 is SSHAT and CDR2 FNYEAQ (reference sequence).